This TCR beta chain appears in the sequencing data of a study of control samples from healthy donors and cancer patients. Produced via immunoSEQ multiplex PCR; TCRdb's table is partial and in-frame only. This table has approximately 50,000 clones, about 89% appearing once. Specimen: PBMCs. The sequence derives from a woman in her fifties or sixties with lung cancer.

The CDR3 coding sequence is TGCAGCGTCGCCCAGGGGTGGGACACAGATACGCAGTATTTT. Translating it yields CSVAQGWDTDTQYF. The rearrangement uses TRBV29-1 and TRBJ2-3; the D gene is possibly TRBD1 (6 bases). Trimming took 6 bases from V and 2 from J, leaving 15 bases between them. CDR1 and CDR2 from the germline V gene are SQVTM and ANQGSEA. CDR3 length: 14 residues.